This T cell receptor (beta chain) was profiled in a study of Ad26.COV2.S vaccination and SARS-CoV-2 variants. Study context: Donor got 5x10^10 or 1x10^11 viral particles of Ad26.COV2.S.

Sample treatment: roughly 20 received Ad26.COV2.S at low or high dose, single or two shots; 5 received placebo; per-sample allocation not given. Sampling took place 63 days after the first vaccine or placebo injection. Expression of Wuhan-strain SARS-CoV-2 spike came from the Ad26 vector that formed the vaccine. CDR3 length: 14 residues. Per germline, CDR1 MDHEN and CDR2 SYDVKM. V was shortened by 6 bases and J by 3 bases, with 14 bases between the two germline ends. The method was immunoSEQ multiplex PCR; TCRdb's version includes in-frame clones alone and lacks a portion of them. This table holds some 420,000 clones, approximately 87% found once. Study results and caveats: Breadth of non-spike TCRs did not differ between vaccinees and placebo recipients. The study found higher spike-specific TCR breadth in vaccine than placebo recipients.

In regard to this clone: Its antigen is unknown.

The chain recombines TRBV28 with TRBJ1-2, with D possibly being TRBD1 (5 bases). The sequences come from peripheral blood, collected in a trial of Ad26.COV2.S vaccine versus placebo. The receptor's source is a person aged 18-65 years who received the Ad26.COV2.S COVID-19 vaccine or a placebo. The CDR3 nucleotides are TGTGCCAGCAGACCAACCTCGACAGACTATGGCTACACCTTC. Translating gives CASRPTSTDYGYTF.